The source of this T cell receptor (beta chain) is a study of blood T cells in healthy people across ages. General study results and limits: Measured against age, TCR beta diversity per million T cells decreased in a roughly linear manner.

Germline CDR1 reads DFQATT; CDR2 reads SNEGSKA (reference sequence). The CDR3 is 12 residues long. A J-beta primer mix and a sample-barcoded 5' primer were used in a second PCR of roughly 7 to 12 cycles. TCRdb re-analysed the 5' RACE reads in MiXCR, keeping a single row per CDR3 protein. The sample yields 650,000 or so distinct CDR3 sequences, about 50% seen once. Note on this clonotype: Its specificity is unknown. Just one base apart from a much larger clone, this may be a read error.

The chain links TRBV20-1 to TRBJ2-7; D is possibly TRBD1 or TRBD2 (6 bases each). Material for sequencing was blood. The sequence derives from a woman older than 75 in good health. The CDR3 spells CSASGGTYERYF. DNA for the CDR3: TGCAGTGCTTCCGGCGGGACATACGAGCGGTACTTC.